The T cell receptor (beta chain) under discussion was sequenced for a study of PD-1 blockade in classical Hodgkin lymphoma. Study outcomes and limitations: Possibly reflecting disease activity or prior therapy, repertoire differences have causes that remain undefined.

Every single patient, without exception, relapsed after autologous stem cell transplantation, and brentuximab vedotin exposure varied. Thawed PBMCs were subjected to magnetic negative selection, which yielded isolated CD8+ T cells. Germline trimming cut 3 bases from V and 6 bases from J; bases unmatched to any gene: 7. CDR1 is MNHEY and CDR2 is SMNVEV in the germline V gene (reference sequence). The CDR3 has 15 amino acids. The repertoire was sequenced with immunoSEQ multiplex PCR; TCRdb's copy has only in-frame clones and lacks some. The sample carries about 28,000 clones, around 90% recorded once. Turning to this clone: Antigen unknown.

The TCR originated in a human donor with classical Hodgkin lymphoma. V usage is TRBV27 and J usage is TRBJ2-1, with 8 nucleotides matching TRBD1. Sequencing used CD8+ T cells from blood, obtained at baseline. The CDR3: CASSLQGAGANEQFF. The CDR3 bases are TGTGCCAGCAGTTTGCAGGGGGCCGGAGCCAATGAGCAGTTCTTC.